The T cell receptor (beta chain) under discussion was sequenced for a study of blood T cell repertoires in COVID-19. Across the study: The samples span acute and convalescent COVID-19 from the United States, Italy and Spain. PBMCs, B-cell-depleted T cells, or T cells provided the cDNA or gDNA that made up the material.

Original methodology: From reference gene primer amplification, estimates of nucleated cell counts were derived. Repertoires were generated with immunoSEQ multiplex PCR, while TCRdb's copy carries only in-frame clones and drops some. The DNA gave D and trimming, while V, J and clone size come from that table. The sample has 150,000 or so clones, roughly four fifths seen once. CDR1 LGHNA and CDR2 YNFKEQ come from the germline V gene. J lost 3 bases, V lost 1 base, and 5 bases had no gene match. The CDR3 covers 15 residues. This chain connects TRBV4-2 to TRBJ2-7; TRBD2 aligns across 8 bases. The sequence was collected from a man aged 55 to 69 with active or convalescent COVID-19. Sequencing was done on a sample of peripheral blood. The CDR3 DNA follows: TGTGCCAGCAGCCAAGTGCTAGCGGGCAGCTACGAGCAGTACTTC. Translation: CASSQVLAGSYEQYF.